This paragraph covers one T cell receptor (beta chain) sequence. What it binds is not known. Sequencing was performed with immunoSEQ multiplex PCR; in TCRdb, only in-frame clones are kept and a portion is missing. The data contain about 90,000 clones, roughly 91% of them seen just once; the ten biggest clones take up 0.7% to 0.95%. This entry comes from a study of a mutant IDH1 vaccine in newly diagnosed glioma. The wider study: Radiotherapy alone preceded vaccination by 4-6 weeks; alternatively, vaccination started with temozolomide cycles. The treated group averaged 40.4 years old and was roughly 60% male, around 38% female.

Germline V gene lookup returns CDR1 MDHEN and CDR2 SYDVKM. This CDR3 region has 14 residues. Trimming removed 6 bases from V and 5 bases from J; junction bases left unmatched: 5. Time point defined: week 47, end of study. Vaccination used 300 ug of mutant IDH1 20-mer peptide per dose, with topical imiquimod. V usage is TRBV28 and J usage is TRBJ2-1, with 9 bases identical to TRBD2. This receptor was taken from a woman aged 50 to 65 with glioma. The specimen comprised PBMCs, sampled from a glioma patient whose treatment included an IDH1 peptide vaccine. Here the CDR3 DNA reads TGTGCCAGCAGGAGACTAGCGGAAGACAATGAGCAGTTCTTC. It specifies CASRRLAEDNEQFF. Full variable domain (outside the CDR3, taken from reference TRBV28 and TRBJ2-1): DVKVTQSSRYLVKRTGEKVFLECVQDMDHENMFWYRQDPGLGLRLIYFSYDVKMKEKGDIPEGYSVSREKKERFSLILESASTNQTSMYLCASRRLAEDNEQFFGPGTRLTVL.